The 11 T cell receptor beta chains in this list originate from one sample, sequenced in a study of T cells in localized non-small cell lung cancer. Using immunoSEQ multiplex PCR, the repertoire was profiled, and TCRdb retains in-frame clones only, with some absent. This sample carries some 24,000 clones, approximately 83% of them seen once, and the ten largest clones take approximately 6.3%. The material was peripheral blood, obtained before any cancer treatment. The receptors come from a male donor aged 60 or over with stage II squamous cell lung carcinoma.

Here the CDR3 DNA reads TGTGCCAGCAGCCCAAGACGGGGGTCGAGCTATGGCTACACCTTC. This sequence encodes CASSPRRGSSYGYTF. This chain connects TRBV11-2 to TRBJ1-2; D perhaps matches TRBD1 (5 bases). Trimming cost V 5 bases and J 4 bases, with 17 bases left between them. The germline V gene has CDR1 SGHAT and CDR2 FQNNGV. This CDR3 contains 15 residues.

The chain recombines TRBV19 with TRBJ2-1; 7 bases are a match to TRBD2. V lost 1 base to trimming and J lost 3 bases; unmatched junction nucleotides: 6. Germline V CDR1 and CDR2: LNHDA, SQIVND (reference sequence). CDR3 length: 16 residues. The CDR3 region is CASSIAAAGLYNEQFF. As DNA, the CDR3 is TGTGCCAGTAGTATAGCGGCAGCGGGGCTCTACAATGAGCAGTTCTTC.

V usage is TRBV5-4 and J usage is TRBJ2-5; TRBD1 is a possible D gene (6 bases). The CDR3 consists of 15 residues. CDR1 SGHNT and CDR2 YYREEE come from the germline V gene (reference sequence). V was trimmed by 0 bases and J by 1 base, leaving 10 bases between them. The CDR3 nucleotides are TGTGCCAGCAGCTTGGGGCCGACAGGCCAAGAGACCCAGTACTTC. Its protein is CASSLGPTGQETQYF.

CDR3 bases: TGCAGCGTATGGTGGAACACTGAAGCTTTCTTT. Protein sequence: CSVWWNTEAFF. This rearrangement joins TRBV29-1 to TRBJ1-1, with D uncertain. Germline assignment: CDR1 SQVTM and CDR2 ANQGSEA. V lost 6 bases and J 1 base, leaving 6 bases between the germline ends. The CDR3 is 11 residues long.

CDR3 loop: CASSLTGQPQHF. CDR3 nucleotides: TGTGCCAGCAGCTTAACGGGTCAGCCCCAGCATTTT. The J gene is TRBJ1-5, the V gene TRBV7-8; no firm D call. CDR1 and CDR2 (germline): SGHVS, FQNEAQ. The CDR3 length is 12 residues. V dropped 2 bases and J dropped 6 bases, with 5 bases sitting between them.

The V and J genes are TRBV19 and TRBJ1-4, with D perhaps TRBD1 (6 bases). This CDR3 spans 15 amino acids. The germline V gene encodes CDR1 LNHDA and CDR2 SQIVND (reference sequence). The V end lost 2 bases, the J end lost 5 bases, and 12 bases lay between the germline ends. The CDR3 coding sequence is TGTGCCAGTAGTATAACAGCGGGGGGCAATGAAAAACTGTTTTTT. It yields the protein CASSITAGGNEKLFF.

The J gene is TRBJ1-2, the V gene TRBV5-5; 8 bases are shared with TRBD1. The V gene's germline CDR1 is SGHKS and CDR2 YYEKEE (reference sequence). The CDR3 consists of 13 residues. V lost 5 bases and J lost 3; bases outside the gene matches: 3. CDR3: CASSSDRDYGYTF. CDR3 coding DNA: TGTGCCAGCAGTTCGGACAGGGACTATGGCTACACCTTC.

This rearrangement joins TRBV19 to TRBJ1-2, with a tentative D call TRBD1 (6 bases). This CDR3 has 14 amino acids. Trimming took 2 bases from V and 7 from J, leaving 14 bases between them. The germline CDR1 and CDR2 sequences are LNHDA and SQIVND (reference sequence). This CDR3 reads CASSILGGVGGYTF. The CDR3 DNA reads TGTGCCAGTAGTATATTGGGGGGCGTCGGTGGCTACACCTTC.

The rearrangement uses TRBV7-2 and TRBJ2-5, with D perhaps matching TRBD1 or TRBD2 (6 bases each). V was shortened by 5 bases and J by 5 bases, with 15 bases between the two germline ends. CDR1 SGHTA and CDR2 FQGNSA come from the germline V gene. CDR3 length equals 14 residues. Here the CDR3 DNA reads TGTGCCAGCAGCCCCCTAGGGGGGAGGGAGACCCAGTACTTC. Encoded protein: CASSPLGGRETQYF.

The chain carries TRBV6-6 and TRBJ2-1; tentatively, D is TRBD1 (5 bases). This CDR3 spans 15 amino acids. CDR1 is MNHNY, CDR2 SVGAGI, per germline (reference sequence). The V end was cut by 0 bases, the J end by 7 bases, with 13 bases between. CDR3 nucleotide sequence: TGTGCCAGCAGTTACTCGAGGTTTGGGGCGAATGAGCAGTTCTTC. It encodes CASSYSRFGANEQFF.

V is TRBV2 and J is TRBJ1-5; unclear D gene. Between the trimmed V and J ends, which lost 6 bases and 4 bases, there was a span of 16 bases. The CDR3 extends over 15 amino acids. Germline CDR1 reads SNHLY; CDR2 reads FYNNEI. The CDR3 reads CASRETIHGNQPQHF. The CDR3 nucleotides are TGTGCCAGCAGGGAGACTATACACGGGAATCAGCCCCAGCATTTT.